This is a list of T cell receptor beta chains from one sample in a study of blood T cells in healthy people across ages. Each CDR3 protein is one row after TCRdb ran MiXCR on the 5' RACE reads. The sample carries 1.5 million to 2 million distinct CDR3 sequences, roughly 27% recorded once. The sample consisted of blood. The receptors originated from a woman aged 25 to 39 in good health. Each CDR3 is given with its conserved first and last residue. The D gene is left open where the match is weak. Not every row has a clone size; where given, it reads once, few, many or a size class.

TRBV20-1	TRBD2	NA	TRBJ2-7	TGCAGTGCTAGACTCACGAGCGGGGCCCAGGGCGAGCAGTACTTC	CSARLTSGAQGEQYF
TRBV12-5	NA	few	TRBJ2-3	TGTGCTAGTGGTTTGGTAGCAGGTTACACAGATACGCAGTATTTT	CASGLVAGYTDTQYF
TRBV29-1	NA	many	TRBJ1-2	TGCAGCGTTTCCACCTCTTTTGGCTACACCTTC	CSVSTSFGYTF
TRBV29-1	NA	NA	TRBJ2-7	TGCAGCGTTGAAGTGGAGGACCACAGCTCCTACGAGCAGTACTTC	CSVEVEDHSSYEQYF
TRBV20-1	TRBD2	NA	TRBJ2-2	TGCAGTGCTAGAGATATGCGGGGGGGGAACGGGGAGCTGTTTTTT	CSARDMRGGNGELFF
TRBV5-1	NA	few	TRBJ2-7	TGCGCCAGCAGGGGGGCGGCGGGAAGGGACTACGAGCAGTACTTC	CASRGAAGRDYEQYF
TRBV7-2	TRBD2	NA	TRBJ2-1	TGTGCCAGCAGCTTAGGAAAGCGGGAGTACAATGAGCAGTTCTTC	CASSLGKREYNEQFF
TRBV11-2	NA	NA	TRBJ1-1	TGTGCCAGCAGCTTAATGGGGGCTCTGAACACTGAAGCTTTCTTT	CASSLMGALNTEAFF
TRBV7-2	NA	NA	TRBJ2-3	TGTGCCAGCAGCTATCCTGGGACCTCCAAAACAGATACGCAGTATTTT	CASSYPGTSKTDTQYF
TRBV18	NA	NA	TRBJ1-6	TGTGCCAGCTCAGCAAAATCAAGGTCCTATAATTCACCCCTCCACTTT	CASSAKSRSYNSPLHF
TRBV12-3/TRBV12-4	TRBD1	few	TRBJ2-2	TGTGCCAGCAGCCCCACGTCCGGGACAGGGAGGGCCGGGGAGCTGTTTTTT	CASSPTSGTGRAGELFF
TRBV3-1	TRBD1	NA	TRBJ1-2	TGTGCCAGCAGCCCCCTCGGGACAGACTATGGCTACACCTTC	CASSPLGTDYGYTF
TRBV20-1	NA	few	TRBJ2-1	TGCAGTGCGGGGGGTAGAAGCAGCGGGCTTAGGGGCTCCTACAATGAGCAGTTCTTC	CSAGGRSSGLRGSYNEQFF
TRBV18	NA	few	TRBJ2-1	TGTGCCAGCTCACCCTCCCCCCGGGACAATGAGCAGTTGTTC	CASSPSPRDNEQLF
TRBV24-1	TRBD2	NA	TRBJ2-2	TGTGCCACCAGTGATCCGGGGACTAGCCCACCCGGGGAGCTGTTTTTT	CATSDPGTSPPGELFF
TRBV10-3	NA	few	TRBJ2-1	TGTGCCATCAGCCCCCGGACGGCCACCGAAAGCTCCTACAATGAGCAGTTCTTC	CAISPRTATESSYNEQFF
TRBV24-1	NA	NA	TRBJ2-3	TGTGCCACCAGTGGAACGGGGGTGCCGACAGATACGCAGTATTTT	CATSGTGVPTDTQYF
TRBV27	NA	few	TRBJ2-6	TGTGCCAGCAGTTCAGGGACCCTACCCCCTGGGGCCAACGTCCTGACTTTC	CASSSGTLPPGANVLTF
TRBV6-6	NA	NA	TRBJ1-1	TGTGCCAGCAGTTACTCGGGGCCGGAGGGCGTAGCTTTCTTT	CASSYSGPEGVAFF
TRBV5-6	NA	NA	TRBJ1-6	TGTGCCAGCAGCTTGCGGACGGTCACAAATTCACCCCTCCACTTT	CASSLRTVTNSPLHF
TRBV6-5	NA	many	TRBJ2-4	TGTGCCAGCAGTTACAGCGCCTCAGAGGGGAACATTCAGTACTTC	CASSYSASEGNIQYF
TRBV7-9	TRBD2	NA	TRBJ2-7	TGTGCCAGCAGCTTTGCGGGGGGGAACGAGCAGTACTTC	CASSFAGGNEQYF
TRBV5-5	NA	many	TRBJ2-7	TGTGCCAGCAGCTGGACACTCTCCTACGAGCAGTACTTC	CASSWTLSYEQYF
TRBV5-5	NA	many	TRBJ2-5	TGTGCCAGCAACTCGGCAGAGACCCAGTACTTC	CASNSAETQYF
TRBV28	NA	few	TRBJ1-5	TGTGCCAGCAGTTTTTTGTGGGGAAATCAGCCCCAGCATTTT	CASSFLWGNQPQHF
TRBV12-3/TRBV12-4	TRBD2	NA	TRBJ2-1	TGTGTCAGCAGTTTAGGTGCTAGCGGGGAGAATGAGCAGTTCTTC	CVSSLGASGENEQFF
TRBV5-1	NA	few	TRBJ1-1	TGCGCCAGCAGCCGTTTAAGCGGGGTCACTGAAGCTTTCTTT	CASSRLSGVTEAFF
TRBV4-1	NA	NA	TRBJ2-7	TGCGCCAGCAGCCAACGAGCGAGCGTCTCATACGAGCAGTACTTC	CASSQRASVSYEQYF
TRBV5-1	TRBD2	NA	TRBJ2-7	TGCGCCAGCAGCTCCGGGACTAGGAGCAACGAGCAGTACTTC	CASSSGTRSNEQYF
TRBV7-2	TRBD2	many	TRBJ2-7	TGTGCCAGCAGCCGGAACCGGGAGGGACTAGCGGGAAGCGAGCAGTACTTC	CASSRNREGLAGSEQYF
TRBV7-2	NA	NA	TRBJ1-2	TGTGCCAGCAGCGCAGGGACCGGCTACACCTTC	CASSAGTGYTF
TRBV7-9	TRBD2	few	TRBJ2-5	TGTGCCAGCAGCTTAACATCGGGGGGTCAGCAGACCCAGTACTTC	CASSLTSGGQQTQYF
TRBV7-7	NA	NA	TRBJ2-3	TGTGCCAGCAGCTTAGGAGTAGCACCCGCTTACACAGATACGCAGTATTTT	CASSLGVAPAYTDTQYF
TRBV7-2	TRBD2	NA	TRBJ2-1	TGTGCCAGCAGCTTAGTTCGACTAGCGGGAGGTAATGAGCAGTTCTTC	CASSLVRLAGGNEQFF
TRBV7-9	NA	NA	TRBJ1-1	TGTGCCACCGGGAGTCAACGAACTTTGAACACTGAAGCTTTCTTT	CATGSQRTLNTEAFF
TRBV4-3	NA	NA	TRBJ1-1	TGCGCCAGCAGCCAAGAGGGATCCGAAGCTTTCTTT	CASSQEGSEAFF
TRBV28	NA	NA	TRBJ1-5	TGTGCCAGCAGTTATACCTTACGGCTCTACAATCAGCCCCAGCATTTT	CASSYTLRLYNQPQHF
TRBV30	TRBD1	few	TRBJ1-2	TGTGCCTGGAGTGTACCGGACAGGGATAACTATGGCTACACCTTC	CAWSVPDRDNYGYTF
TRBV9	NA	NA	TRBJ2-1	TGTGCCAGCAGCAGGGACGAGGCCAATGAGCAGTTCTTC	CASSRDEANEQFF
TRBV7-9	TRBD2	few	TRBJ2-1	TGTGCCAGCAGCTCGGCGGGACTAGCGGGAGGTGAGCAGTTCTTC	CASSSAGLAGGEQFF
TRBV5-5	TRBD1	many	TRBJ2-4	TGTGCCAGCAGCCTGGCGGAACAGGGGGCCAAAAACATTCAGTACTTC	CASSLAEQGAKNIQYF